This TCR beta chain was captured by sequencing in a study of CD8+ T cells in alopecia areata. Study conclusions and caveats: Scalp sequencing captures resident alphabeta T cells of normal skin too. Numerous clones, expanded in lesions, remained in scalp and blood during tofacitinib.

Reverse transcription of extracted RNA yielded cDNA, which provided the sequencing template. Libraries were prepared by immunoSEQ multiplex PCR; TCRdb keeps only in-frame clonotypes and omits some of them. The sample includes 60,000 to 85,000 clones, about 30% of them seen just once. Germline CDR1 is GTSNPN and CDR2 is SVGIG (reference sequence). V lost 0 bases to trimming and J lost 7 bases, with 16 bases between them. The CDR3 spans 14 residues. As concerns this clone: Its antigen is unknown.

Treatment: oral pan-JAK inhibitor, 5-10 mg twice daily. The origin of this receptor is a human donor with alopecia areata. The chain is built from TRBV30 and TRBJ2-7; possible D gene TRBD2, 6 bases. The sample here was CD8+ T cells sorted from blood, taken at week 4, from a patient treated with tofacitinib. Here the CDR3 reads CAWSVMGAGREQYF. The CDR3 nucleotides are TGTGCCTGGAGTGTGATGGGCGCGGGAAGGGAGCAGTACTTC.